These T cell receptor beta chains were read from a single sample in a study of blood T cell repertoires in COVID-19. Sequenced by immunoSEQ multiplex PCR; TCRdb stores in-frame clones only, minus some. The data show 150,000 to 200,000 clones, 65% to 85% seen once. Sequences were obtained from PBMCs or T cells enriched from blood (not recorded which). These receptors were taken from a woman aged 30 to 39 who had been exposed to COVID-19. CDR3s include the opening cysteine and the closing phenylalanine or tryptophan. The D gene is left open where the match is weak. Clone size is not always given. Where it is, it says once, few, many or a class for expanded clones.

TRBD1	TRBJ1-2	TRBV4-1	.	CASSPSTGQRNYGYTF	TGCGCCAGCAGCCCCTCAACGGGACAGCGGAACTATGGCTACACCTTC
.	TRBJ1-4	TRBV27	.	CASSLRRENEKLFF	TGTGCCAGCAGTTTAAGGCGGGAGAATGAAAAACTGTTTTTT
.	TRBJ2-7	TRBV5-6	.	CASSFLSGGEQYF	TGTGCCAGCAGCTTCCTTTCCGGGGGCGAGCAGTACTTC
.	TRBJ1-2	TRBV29-1	.	CSGAGDYGYTF	TGCAGCGGCGCGGGGGACTATGGCTACACCTTC
TRBD1	TRBJ1-1	TRBV6-2/TRBV6-3	.	CASSYITGGTEAFF	TGTGCCAGCAGTTACATAACAGGGGGGACTGAAGCTTTCTTT
TRBD2	TRBJ2-3	TRBV2	.	CASSATSVEDTQYF	TGTGCCAGCAGTGCGACTAGCGTGGAGGATACGCAGTATTTT
.	TRBJ1-6	TRBV15	once	CATSRDRAGNPNSPLHF	TGTGCCACCAGCAGAGATCGGGCAGGGAACCCTAATTCACCCCTCCACTTT
TRBD2	TRBJ2-5	TRBV5-1	.	CASSFGTSGGQETQYF	TGCGCCAGCAGTTTCGGGACTAGCGGGGGCCAAGAGACCCAGTACTTC
.	TRBJ2-1	TRBV27	.	CASSLAGSTDHEQFF	TGTGCCAGCAGTTTAGCGGGATCGACCGACCATGAGCAGTTCTTC
.	TRBJ2-2	TRBV20-1	.	CSAAEAGELFF	TGCAGTGCCGCCGAGGCCGGGGAGCTGTTTTTT
.	TRBJ1-1	TRBV4-3	few	CASSQDRGVSGTEAFF	TGCGCCAGCAGCCAAGATCGGGGGGTGAGTGGCACTGAAGCTTTCTTT
TRBD1	TRBJ1-6	TRBV7-2	.	CASSRRGHADSPLHF	TGTGCCAGCAGCCGGAGGGGGCATGCGGATTCACCCCTCCACTTT
.	TRBJ2-3	TRBV20-1	.	CSASGGGWADTQYF	TGCAGTGCTAGTGGCGGGGGCTGGGCAGATACGCAGTATTTT
.	TRBJ1-2	TRBV6-2/TRBV6-3	few	CASSSTSSYGYTF	TGTGCCAGCAGTTCGACAAGCAGTTATGGCTACACCTTC
.	TRBJ1-5	TRBV6-5	once	CASAGGALGNQPQHF	TGTGCCAGCGCCGGAGGGGCACTGGGCAATCAGCCCCAGCATTTT
TRBD2	TRBJ2-1	TRBV7-8	.	CASSLGTSGGAYNEQFF	TGTGCCAGCAGCTTAGGGACTAGCGGGGGGGCCTACAATGAGCAGTTCTTC
TRBD1	TRBJ1-5	TRBV6-5	.	CASSRTTGSNQPQHF	TGTGCCAGCAGTCGAACGACAGGGAGCAATCAGCCCCAGCATTTT
TRBD1	TRBJ1-2	TRBV29-1	.	CSVLPLGQGKDGYTF	TGCAGCGTCCTACCCCTTGGACAGGGAAAGGACGGCTACACCTTC
.	TRBJ2-2	TRBV4-3	.	CASSQYGELFF	TGCGCCAGCAGCCAGTACGGGGAGCTGTTTTTT
TRBD1	TRBJ1-2	TRBV27	.	CASSLGSQGGGYGYTF	TGTGCCAGCAGTTTAGGTTCTCAGGGGGGTGGCTATGGCTACACCTTC